The clone carrying this T cell receptor (beta chain) was seen a handful of times. CDR1 is MNHNS, CDR2 SASEGT, per germline. V lost 3 bases, J lost 8 bases, and 16 bases lay in between. The length of the CDR3 is 15 residues. The data stem from a study of T cell changes during pregnancy in multiple sclerosis. Only in-frame clones appear in the TCRdb table, and some are missing; sequencing was by immunoSEQ multiplex PCR. The table has about 67,000 clones, 91% seen once. The V call is TRBV6-1, the J call TRBJ1-4; TRBD1 might be the D (5 bases). The TCR comes from a female donor with multiple sclerosis, enrolled in a pregnancy study. Sample: peripheral blood, taken in the first trimester of pregnancy. The CDR3 is CASSDHGGWGEKLFF. CDR3 nucleotides: TGTGCCAGCAGTGATCACGGGGGGTGGGGGGAAAAACTGTTTTTT.